The 23 T cell receptor beta chains in this list originate from one sample, sequenced in a study of patients and donors after allogeneic stem cell transplantation. MiXCR, run by TCRdb on the RT-PCR reads, gives a single entry per CDR3 protein. The sample includes about 210,000 distinct CDR3 sequences, roughly two fifths seen only once; the top ten take about 9.9%. Sequenced sample: blood, either unsorted or a sorted T cell fraction (not recorded which). The receptors were sampled from a human donor who was either an allogeneic HSCT recipient or a stem cell or donor lymphocyte infusion donor (not recorded which). It is not recorded whose cells these are; they may come from a transplant donor.

This chain connects TRBV6-1 to TRBJ2-5, with TRBD2 identical over 13 bases. This CDR3 comprises 14 residues. Per germline, CDR1 MNHNS and CDR2 SASEGT. The junction had 3 bases not matched to a gene; V was cut back by 5 bases and J by 6 bases. CDR3 sequence reads: CASSSTSGGKTQYF. The CDR3 DNA is TGTGCCAGCAGTTCGACTAGCGGGGGGAAGACCCAGTACTTC.

The rearrangement links TRBV12-3 or TRBV12-4 to TRBJ1-1; no clear D gene. Trimming removed 8 bases from V and 3 bases from J, with 19 bases in between. CDR3 size: 15 residues. The CDR3 DNA reads as TGTGCCAGCGTACTTCAGGTGGGGTTGGACACTGAAGCTTTCTTT. Its protein is CASVLQVGLDTEAFF.

The chain recombines TRBV27 with TRBJ2-1, with D possibly TRBD1 on 6 matching bases. The CDR3 extends over 14 amino acids. Germline V gene data show CDR1 as MNHEY and CDR2 as SMNVEV (reference sequence). V lost 4 bases and J lost 3, with 10 bases in between. The CDR3 DNA reads TGTGCCAGCAGTTGGACAGAACACTACAATGAGCAGTTCTTC. Amino acids: CASSWTEHYNEQFF.

V usage is TRBV28 and J usage is TRBJ1-6; 9 positions match TRBD1. This CDR3 comprises 15 residues. After removal of 6 bases from V and 3 bases from J, the junction contained 3 bases not matched to a gene. Germline CDR1 and CDR2: MDHEN and SYDVKM. The CDR3 DNA reads TGTGCCAGCAGGGCGGGACAGGGCTATAATTCACCCCTCCACTTT. Translation gives CASRAGQGYNSPLHF.

This rearrangement joins TRBV5-1 to TRBJ2-2; the D gene is possibly TRBD1 (5 bases). V was clipped by 4 bases and J by 7 bases, with 14 bases between them. Germline V gene sequence: CDR1 SGHRS, CDR2 YFSETQ. The CDR3 covers 14 residues. CDR3 nucleotide sequence: TGCGCCAGCAGCCCGGACAAAGCGAACGGGGAGCTGTTTTTT. It is translated as CASSPDKANGELFF.

The sample holds a few counts of this clonotype. The chain combines TRBV19 with TRBJ1-4; tentatively, D is TRBD1 (6 bases). The CDR3 consists of 16 residues. Trimming cost V 3 bases and J 6 bases, with 17 bases left between them. Germline values: CDR1 LNHDA, CDR2 SQIVND (reference sequence). The CDR3 sequence: CASSIAGGAPHEKLFF. The CDR3 DNA is TGTGCCAGTAGTATCGCGGGGGGCGCACCGCATGAAAAACTGTTTTTT.

V gene TRBV7-2 combines with J gene TRBJ1-1; D gene unclear. V was pared by 8 bases and J by 1 base, with 11 bases between. This CDR3 is built from 13 residues. CDR1 and CDR2 (germline): SGHTA, FQGNSA. CDR3: CASETRQNTEAFF. CDR3 DNA: TGTGCCAGCGAAACCAGACAGAACACTGAAGCTTTCTTT.

This clonotype has ten or more counts. The J gene is TRBJ2-4, the V gene TRBV10-3, with TRBD1 matching over 8 bases. CDR1 is ENHRY, CDR2 SYGVKD, per germline. The V and J ends lost 7 bases and 1 base, in that order; junction bases with no gene match: 3. There are 14 residues in the CDR3. This CDR3 is CAIKRQGAKNIQYF. The DNA of the CDR3 is TGTGCCATCAAAAGACAGGGGGCCAAAAACATTCAGTACTTC.

The chain employs TRBV20-1 and TRBJ1-5; TRBD1 might be the D (5 bases). CDR3 length: 13 amino acids. Deletions cut 6 bases from V and 3 bases from J, with 12 bases between. Germline V gene lookup returns CDR1 DFQATT and CDR2 SNEGSKA (reference sequence). Here the CDR3 reads CSATGENNQPQHF. The CDR3 coding sequence is TGCAGTGCCACGGGGGAGAACAATCAGCCCCAGCATTTT.

The chain combines TRBV5-1 with TRBJ1-1; 8 positions agree with TRBD1. J was trimmed by 6 bases and V by 4 bases; bases with no gene match: 14. This CDR3 has 16 amino acids. Per the germline V gene, CDR1 is SGHRS and CDR2 is YFSETQ. The CDR3 DNA reads as TGCGCCAGCAGCCGGACAGGGCCCGGGAGGAGGTCTGAAGCTTTCTTT. Amino acid sequence: CASSRTGPGRRSEAFF.

The chain is built from TRBV18 and TRBJ1-1, with D uncertain. The CDR3 covers 13 residues. V shed 3 bases and J shed 1 base, with 6 bases lying between them. The germline V gene has CDR1 KGHSH and CDR2 LQKENI. The CDR3 spells CASSPHGNTEAFF. The DNA for the CDR3 is TGTGCCAGCTCACCCCACGGGAACACTGAAGCTTTCTTT. The whole variable domain, filled in from reference TRBV18 and TRBJ1-1, reads NAGVMQNPRHLVRRRGQEARLRCSPMKGHSHVYWYRQLPEEGLKFMVYLQKENIIDESGMPKERFSAEFPKEGPSILRIQQVVRGDSAAYFCASSPHGNTEAFFGQGTRLTVV.

The chain uses TRBV5-1 and TRBJ2-7; D is possibly TRBD1 or TRBD2 (6 bases each). Per the germline V gene, CDR1 is SGHRS and CDR2 is YFSETQ. The CDR3 has 14 residues. Between the trimmed V and J ends, which lost 6 bases and 3 bases, there was a span of 16 bases. Here the CDR3 reads CASTKSGGHYEQYF. The CDR3 region has the DNA TGCGCCAGCACCAAATCCGGGGGCCACTACGAGCAGTACTTC.

This clonotype was observed a few times. This chain links TRBV6-5 with TRBJ1-2; no clear D gene. Trimming left V 2 bases short and J 5 bases short, with 15 bases between. Looked up from germline, CDR1 is MNHEY and CDR2 is SVGAGI. This CDR3 has 15 amino acids. This chain's CDR3 is CASSYTESSPYGYTF. The CDR3 DNA follows: TGTGCCAGCAGTTACACTGAGAGCTCCCCGTATGGCTACACCTTC.

The chain couples TRBV12-3 or TRBV12-4 to TRBJ1-2, with D maybe TRBD1 (5 bases). V gave up 2 bases and J gave up 2 bases, with 9 bases separating them. The length of the CDR3 is 14 residues. The CDR3, as DNA: TGTGCCAGCAGTTTATTCCAGGGAAACTATGGCTACACCTTC. It specifies CASSLFQGNYGYTF.

Here the CDR3 reads CSAPTEGSYNEQFF. The CDR3 nucleotides are TGCAGCGCCCCGACCGAAGGGTCCTACAATGAGCAGTTCTTC. V gene TRBV29-1 combines with J gene TRBJ2-1; unclear D gene. The CDR3 covers 14 residues. The germline CDR1 and CDR2 sequences are SQVTM and ANQGSEA. V was shortened by 7 bases and J by 1 base, with 14 bases between the two germline ends.

The chain links TRBV4-2 to TRBJ1-5, with 7 bases that match TRBD1. Germline CDR1 is LGHNA and CDR2 is YNFKEQ. There are 15 residues in the CDR3. Trimming at V came to 0 bases and at J to 3 bases, leaving 2 bases not matched to a gene. The CDR3 sequence is CASSQEGQPNQPQHF. The DNA for the CDR3 is TGTGCCAGCAGCCAAGAGGGACAGCCCAATCAGCCCCAGCATTTT.

This chain links TRBV5-6 with TRBJ2-5; D is possibly TRBD1 (5 bases). From germline, CDR1 is SGHDT and CDR2 YYEEEE. The length of the CDR3 is 17 residues. With 2 bases removed from V and 0 bases from J, the gap between germline ends came to 17 bases. The CDR3 here is CASSFDREHSYQETQYF. The CDR3 nucleotides are TGTGCCAGCAGCTTTGACAGAGAACATTCGTACCAAGAGACCCAGTACTTC.

This chain joins TRBV18 and TRBJ2-5, with 7 bases aligning to TRBD1. The CDR3 length is 14 residues. The V and J ends lost 2 bases and 1 base, in that order; junction bases with no gene match: 1. Germline V CDR1 and CDR2: KGHSH, LQKENI. Here the CDR3 DNA reads TGTGCCAGCTCACCAGACAGGGCCCAAGAGACCCAGTACTTC. Its protein product is CASSPDRAQETQYF.

The V call is TRBV12-3 or TRBV12-4, the J call TRBJ1-1, with 7 bases identical to TRBD1. This CDR3 is 14 amino acids long. V lost 5 bases to trimming and J lost 10 bases; unmatched junction nucleotides: 13. The CDR3 region has the DNA TGTGCCAGCAGTCGGGACAGCTCATTCCTCGGAGCTTTCTTT. As protein: CASSRDSSFLGAFF.

The chain combines TRBV6-5 with TRBJ1-3, with a tentative D call TRBD1 (5 bases). Trimming removed 2 bases at V and 2 bases at J, with 10 bases between. Germline CDR1 reads MNHEY; CDR2 reads SVGAGI. The CDR3 has 15 residues. CDR3 sequence: CASSYGTDTGNTIYF. The CDR3 nucleotides are TGTGCCAGCAGTTACGGGACGGACACTGGAAACACCATATATTTT.

The chain has TRBV27 and TRBJ1-1, with 9 bases aligning to TRBD1. This CDR3 is built from 15 residues. After removal of 4 bases from V and 0 bases from J, the junction contained 3 bases not matched to a gene. Germline CDR1 is MNHEY and CDR2 is SMNVEV (reference sequence). CDR3 nucleotides: TGTGCCAGCAGTTGGGGGACAGGGATGAACACTGAAGCTTTCTTT. This gives the protein CASSWGTGMNTEAFF.

The V and J genes are TRBV5-5 and TRBJ2-4; 7 positions agree with TRBD2. The germline V gene has CDR1 SGHKS and CDR2 YYEKEE (reference sequence). V lost 4 bases to trimming and J lost 6 bases; unmatched junction nucleotides: 4. The CDR3 covers 13 residues. The CDR3 nucleotides read TGTGCCAGCAGCACCCGGGGGGTAAACATTCAGTACTTC. Its translation: CASSTRGVNIQYF.

The chain is built from TRBV9 and TRBJ1-2; D is unresolved. Trimming left V 1 base short and J 4 bases short, with 11 bases between. The CDR3 is 14 amino acids. Germline V gives CDR1 SGDLS, CDR2 YYNGEE. CDR3: CASSVRSAFYGYTF. CDR3 DNA sequence: TGTGCCAGCAGCGTACGTTCCGCCTTCTATGGCTACACCTTC.